This T cell receptor (beta chain) derives from a study of control samples from healthy donors and cancer patients. This clone appeared once. The method was immunoSEQ multiplex PCR; TCRdb's version includes in-frame clones alone and lacks a portion of them. The table lists 200,000 to 250,000 clones, just under 95% of them singletons. This CDR3 contains 12 residues. J lost 6 bases, V lost 6 bases, and 3 bases had no gene match. The germline gives CDR1 SNHLY, CDR2 FYNNEI. This clonotype was obtained from a man aged 45-65 years in good health. The chain couples TRBV2 to TRBJ2-3; 7 bases fit TRBD2. Input material: blood. The CDR3 is CASRYGGDTQYF. CDR3 in DNA: TGTGCCAGCAGATACGGGGGGGATACGCAGTATTTT.